Sequencing of this T cell receptor (beta chain) was carried out in a study of PD-1 blockade in classical Hodgkin lymphoma. Study at large: Patients were administered nivolumab (3 mg/kg intravenously) every 2 weeks.

CDR1 and CDR2 (germline): SGDLS, YYNGEE. CDR3 length: 18 amino acids. J was trimmed by 3 bases and V by 0 bases; bases with no gene match: 10. TCRdb's table, derived via immunoSEQ multiplex PCR, lists solely in-frame clones and lacks some. The profile shows about 27,000 clones, around nine tenths of them singletons. Each patient experienced a relapse that followed autologous stem cell transplantation, and brentuximab vedotin exposure varied. Thawed PBMCs supplied CD8+ T cells via magnetic negative selection. A word on this clone: Antigen: not known.

Study outcomes and limitations: CD4+ but not CD8+ TCR diversity rose significantly by C4D1.

Sequencing was performed on CD8+ T cells from blood, taken at baseline. This chain links TRBV9 with TRBJ2-1; 9 nucleotides agree with TRBD2. The TCR sequence derives from a human donor with classical Hodgkin lymphoma. The CDR3 sequence is CASSVAASGTTYYNEQFF. The CDR3 DNA sequence: TGTGCCAGCAGCGTAGCGGCTAGCGGGACAACCTACTACAATGAGCAGTTCTTC.